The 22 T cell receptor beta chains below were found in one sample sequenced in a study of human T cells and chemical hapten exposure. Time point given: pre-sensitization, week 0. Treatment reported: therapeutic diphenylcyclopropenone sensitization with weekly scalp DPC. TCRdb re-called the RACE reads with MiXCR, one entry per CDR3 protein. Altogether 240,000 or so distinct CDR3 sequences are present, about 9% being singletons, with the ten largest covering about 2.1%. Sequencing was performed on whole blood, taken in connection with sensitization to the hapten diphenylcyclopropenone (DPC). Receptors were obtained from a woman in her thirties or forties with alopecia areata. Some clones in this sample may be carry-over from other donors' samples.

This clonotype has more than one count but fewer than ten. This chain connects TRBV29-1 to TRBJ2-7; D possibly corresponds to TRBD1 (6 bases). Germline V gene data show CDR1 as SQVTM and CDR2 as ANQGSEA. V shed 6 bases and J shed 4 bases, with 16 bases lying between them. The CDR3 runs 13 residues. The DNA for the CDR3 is TGCAGCGTAACGGACAGAAGCAGGTACGAGCAGTACTTC. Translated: CSVTDRSRYEQYF.

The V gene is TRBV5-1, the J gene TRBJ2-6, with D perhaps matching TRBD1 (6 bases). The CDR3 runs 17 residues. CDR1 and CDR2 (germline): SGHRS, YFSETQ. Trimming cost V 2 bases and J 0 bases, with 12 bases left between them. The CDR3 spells CASSLTGISSGANVLTF. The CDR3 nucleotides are TGCGCCAGCAGCTTAACAGGGATTTCCTCTGGGGCCAACGTCCTGACTTTC.

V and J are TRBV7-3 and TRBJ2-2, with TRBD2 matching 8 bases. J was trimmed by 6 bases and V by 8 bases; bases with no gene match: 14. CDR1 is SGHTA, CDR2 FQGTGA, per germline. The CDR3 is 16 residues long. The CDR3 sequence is CASLIRGRPGSGELFF. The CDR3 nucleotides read TGTGCCAGCCTAATTCGCGGGAGGCCCGGGTCCGGGGAGCTGTTTTTT.

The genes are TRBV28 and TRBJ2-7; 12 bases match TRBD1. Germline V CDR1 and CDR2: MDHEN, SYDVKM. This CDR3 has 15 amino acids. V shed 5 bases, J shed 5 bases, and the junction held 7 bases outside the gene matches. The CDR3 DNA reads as TGTGCCAGCAGTCTCCCGGGACAGGGGGCTCACGAGCAGTACTTC. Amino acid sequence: CASSLPGQGAHEQYF.

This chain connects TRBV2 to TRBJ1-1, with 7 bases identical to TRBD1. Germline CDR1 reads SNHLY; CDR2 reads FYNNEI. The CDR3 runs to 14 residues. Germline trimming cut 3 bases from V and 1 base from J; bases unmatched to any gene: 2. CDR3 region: CASSEWTGNTEAFF. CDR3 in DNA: TGTGCCAGCAGTGAGTGGACAGGGAACACTGAAGCTTTCTTT.

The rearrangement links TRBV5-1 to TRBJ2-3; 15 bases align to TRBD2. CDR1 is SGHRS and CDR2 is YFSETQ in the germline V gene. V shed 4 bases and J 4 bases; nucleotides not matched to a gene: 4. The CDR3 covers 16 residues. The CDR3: CASSAGTSGRSDTQYF. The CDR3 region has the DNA TGCGCCAGCAGCGCGGGGACTAGCGGGAGGTCAGATACGCAGTATTTT.

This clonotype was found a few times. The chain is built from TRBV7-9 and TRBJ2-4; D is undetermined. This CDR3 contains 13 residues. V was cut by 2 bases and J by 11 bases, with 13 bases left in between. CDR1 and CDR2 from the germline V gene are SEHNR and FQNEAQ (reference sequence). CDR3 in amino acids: CASSLFVYVVQYF. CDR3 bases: TGTGCCAGCAGCTTATTTGTTTATGTGGTTCAGTACTTC.

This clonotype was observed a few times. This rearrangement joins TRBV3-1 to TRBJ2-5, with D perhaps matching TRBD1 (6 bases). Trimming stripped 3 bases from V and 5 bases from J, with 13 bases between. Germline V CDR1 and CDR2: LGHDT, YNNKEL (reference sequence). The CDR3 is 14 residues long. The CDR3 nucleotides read TGTGCCAGCAGCCAGAACAGGGCGGCGGAGACCCAGTACTTC. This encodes CASSQNRAAETQYF.

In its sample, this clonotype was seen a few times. The CDR3, as DNA: TGTGCCAGCAGTTTACCGAGCCTAGAGACCCAGTACTTC. The encoded protein is CASSLPSLETQYF. The chain carries TRBV28 and TRBJ2-5; D is uncertain. The CDR3 loop spans 13 amino acids. Looked up from germline, CDR1 is MDHEN and CDR2 is SYDVKM. Trimming took off 2 bases at V and 4 bases at J, with 8 bases between the two ends.

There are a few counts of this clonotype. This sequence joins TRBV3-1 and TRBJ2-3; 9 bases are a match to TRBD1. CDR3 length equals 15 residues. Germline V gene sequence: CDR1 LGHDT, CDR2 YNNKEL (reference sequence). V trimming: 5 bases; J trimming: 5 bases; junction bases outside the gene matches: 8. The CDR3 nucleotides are TGTGCCAGCAGCTACCCGGGACAGGGTGGAGATACGCAGTATTTT. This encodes CASSYPGQGGDTQYF.

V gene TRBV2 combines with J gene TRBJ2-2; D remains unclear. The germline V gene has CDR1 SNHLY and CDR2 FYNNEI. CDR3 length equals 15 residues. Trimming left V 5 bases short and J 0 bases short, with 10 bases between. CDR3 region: CASSPAQANTGELFF. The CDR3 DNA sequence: TGTGCCAGCAGTCCAGCCCAGGCGAACACCGGGGAGCTGTTTTTT.

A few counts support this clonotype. The CDR3 loop is CAISDRTNTGELFF. As DNA, the CDR3 is TGTGCCATCAGTGACCGGACTAATACCGGGGAGCTGTTTTTT. The rearrangement uses TRBV10-3 and TRBJ2-2; possible D gene TRBD2, 6 bases. Germline loops: CDR1 ENHRY, CDR2 SYGVKD. The CDR3 is made up of 14 amino acids. V gave up 3 bases and J gave up 5 bases, with 10 bases separating them.

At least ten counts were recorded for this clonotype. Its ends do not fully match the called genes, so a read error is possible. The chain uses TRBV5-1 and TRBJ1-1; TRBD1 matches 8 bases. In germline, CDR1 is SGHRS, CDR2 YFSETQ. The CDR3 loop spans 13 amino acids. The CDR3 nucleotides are TGTGCCAGCAGCTCACAGGGGGGCACTGAAGCTTTCTTT. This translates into CASSSQGGTEAFF.

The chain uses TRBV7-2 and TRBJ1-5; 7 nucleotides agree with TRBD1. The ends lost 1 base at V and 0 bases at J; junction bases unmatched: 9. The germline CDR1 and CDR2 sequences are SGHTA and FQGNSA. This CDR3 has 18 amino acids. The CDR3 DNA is TGTGCCAGCAGCTTAGGCGGACAGGTCTCTTATAGCAATCAGCCCCAGCATTTT. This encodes CASSLGGQVSYSNQPQHF.

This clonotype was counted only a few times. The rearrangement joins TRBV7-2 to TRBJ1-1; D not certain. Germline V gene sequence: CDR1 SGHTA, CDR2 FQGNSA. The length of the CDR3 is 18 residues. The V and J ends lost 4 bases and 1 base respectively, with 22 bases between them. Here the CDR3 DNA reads TGTGCCAGCAGCTCAAGAGCCGCGGGCGAACGAAGGAACACTGAAGCTTTCTTT. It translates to CASSSRAAGERRNTEAFF. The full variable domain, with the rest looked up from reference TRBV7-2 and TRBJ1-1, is GAGVSQSPSNKVTEKGKDVELRCDPISGHTALYWYRQSLGQGLEFLIYFQGNSAPDKSGLPSDRFSAERTGGSVSTLTIQRTQQEDSAVYLCASSSRAAGERRNTEAFFGQGTRLTVV.

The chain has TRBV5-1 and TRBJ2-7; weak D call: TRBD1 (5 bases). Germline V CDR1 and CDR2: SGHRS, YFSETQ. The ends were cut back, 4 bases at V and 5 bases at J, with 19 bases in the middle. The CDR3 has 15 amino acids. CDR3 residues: CASSSNQGSLNEQYF. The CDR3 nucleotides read TGCGCCAGCAGCAGTAATCAGGGCTCTCTCAACGAGCAGTACTTC.

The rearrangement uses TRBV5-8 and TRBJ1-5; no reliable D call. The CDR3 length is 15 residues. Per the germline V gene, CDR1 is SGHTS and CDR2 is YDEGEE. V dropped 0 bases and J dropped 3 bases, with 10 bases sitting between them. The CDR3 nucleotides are TGTGCCAGCAGCTTGGAGATAGGACCCAATCAGCCCCAGCATTTT. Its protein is CASSLEIGPNQPQHF.

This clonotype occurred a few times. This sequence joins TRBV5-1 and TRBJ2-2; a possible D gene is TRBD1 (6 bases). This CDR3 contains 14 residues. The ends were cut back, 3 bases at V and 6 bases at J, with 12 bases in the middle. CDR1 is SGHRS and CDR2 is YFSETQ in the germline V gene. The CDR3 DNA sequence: TGCGCCAGCAGCTCCGGGACATACGCCGGGGAGCTGTTTTTT. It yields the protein CASSSGTYAGELFF.

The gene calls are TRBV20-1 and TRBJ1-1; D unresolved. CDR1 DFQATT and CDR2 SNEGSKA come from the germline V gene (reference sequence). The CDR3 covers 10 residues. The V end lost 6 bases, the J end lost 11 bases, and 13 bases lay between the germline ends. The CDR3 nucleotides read TGCAGTGCCGGACCCCTGGGCGCTTTCTTT. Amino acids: CSAGPLGAFF.

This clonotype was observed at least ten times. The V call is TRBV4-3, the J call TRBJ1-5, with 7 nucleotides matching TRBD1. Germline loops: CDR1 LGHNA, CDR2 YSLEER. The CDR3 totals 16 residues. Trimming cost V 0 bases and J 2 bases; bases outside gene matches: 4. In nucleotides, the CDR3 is TGCGCCAGCAGCCAAGATCAGGACAGGCGCAATCAGCCCCAGCATTTT. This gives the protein CASSQDQDRRNQPQHF.

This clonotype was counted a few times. CDR3 sequence reads: CASSARQGSGTEAFF. The CDR3, as DNA: TGTGCCAGCAGCGCTCGACAGGGGTCGGGCACTGAAGCTTTCTTT. J is TRBJ1-1 and V is TRBV9, with 8 bases lining up with TRBD1. This CDR3 is 15 amino acids long. Germline V CDR1 and CDR2: SGDLS, YYNGEE. With 3 bases clipped from V and 4 bases from J, the junction kept 8 bases outside the gene matches. Full variable domain (rest looked up from reference TRBV9 and TRBJ1-1): DSGVTQTPKHLITATGQRVTLRCSPRSGDLSVYWYQQSLDQGLQFLIQYYNGEERAKGNILERFSAQQFPDLHSELNLSSLELGDSALYFCASSARQGSGTEAFFGQGTRLTVV.

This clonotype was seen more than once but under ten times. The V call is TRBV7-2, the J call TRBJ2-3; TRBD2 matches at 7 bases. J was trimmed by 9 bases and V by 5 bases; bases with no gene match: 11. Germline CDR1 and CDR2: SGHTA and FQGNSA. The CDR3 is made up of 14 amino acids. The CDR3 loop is CASSPLAARETQYF. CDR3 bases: TGTGCCAGCAGCCCTCTAGCGGCGAGGGAAACGCAGTATTTT. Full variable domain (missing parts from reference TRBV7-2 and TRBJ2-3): GAGVSQSPSNKVTEKGKDVELRCDPISGHTALYWYRQSLGQGLEFLIYFQGNSAPDKSGLPSDRFSAERTGGSVSTLTIQRTQQEDSAVYLCASSPLAARETQYFGPGTRLTVL.